This paragraph covers one TCR beta chain sequence. The record originates from a study of Ad26.COV2.S vaccination and SARS-CoV-2 variants. Sequencing used immunoSEQ multiplex PCR; TCRdb keeps in-frame clones, though not all of them. Of a few hundred thousand clones listed, around 87% are singletons. This CDR3 spans 16 amino acids. Trimming removed 2 bases from V and 2 bases from J, with 13 bases in between. CDR1 and CDR2 from the germline V gene are MNHEY and SVGEGT. The treatment here: about 20 received Ad26.COV2.S at low or high dose, single or two shots; five or six received placebo; per-sample allocation not given. Sampling happened 63 days after the first vaccine or placebo injection.

This receptor was identified in a person between 18 and 65 years old who received the Ad26.COV2.S COVID-19 vaccine or a placebo. The chain combines TRBV6-2 or TRBV6-3 with TRBJ2-1; D possibly corresponds to TRBD1 (6 bases). Sequencing used peripheral blood, obtained in a trial of Ad26.COV2.S vaccine versus placebo. CDR3 nucleotide sequence: TGTGCCAGCAGTTACGGGGGTGGGGGCCCCTACAATGAGCAGTTCTTC. Its protein is CASSYGGGGPYNEQFF.